Here is one T cell receptor beta chain with its context. Its target is not known. The sample comes from a study of T cell responses to AZD1222 COVID-19 vaccine. The CDR3 consists of 15 residues. Trimming cost V 3 bases and J 5 bases, with 14 bases left between them. The germline CDR1 and CDR2 sequences are MNHNS and SASEGT. Broader study findings: Among vaccine-associated CD4 TCRs, coverage spanned spike, with dominance at 160-218 and 743-854.

Sequenced by immunoSEQ multiplex PCR; TCRdb stores in-frame clones only, minus some. The repertoire consists of around 110,000 clones, with 80% to 95% occurring once and the leading ten covering more than 8%. The TCR originated in an adult who received the AZD1222 COVID-19 vaccine. Sequenced material: peripheral blood, taken 28 days after the second AZD1222 dose. The rearrangement uses TRBV6-1 and TRBJ1-5; maybe TRBD1 (6 bases). The CDR3 nucleotides are TGTGCCAGCAGTGATCAGGAAGGGGGATATCAGCCCCAGCATTTT. It encodes CASSDQEGGYQPQHF.